The TCR beta chain under discussion was sequenced for a study of blood T cell repertoires in COVID-19. On the study more broadly: Whether acute or convalescent, the COVID-19 samples came from the United States, Italy and Spain. T cells, B-cell-depleted T cells, or PBMCs provided the cDNA or gDNA that served as material.

The authors' processing: Nucleated cell number was recorded as an estimate derived from reference gene primer amplification. Libraries were prepared by immunoSEQ multiplex PCR; TCRdb keeps only in-frame clonotypes and omits some of them. That table supplies the V and J calls and clone size; D and trimming were determined from the DNA. This table holds more than 250,000 clones, 70% to 90% found once. Germline CDR1 reads LNHDA; CDR2 reads SQIVND (reference sequence). The CDR3 has 12 residues. V shed 7 bases and J shed 10 bases, with 16 bases lying between them. The chain joins TRBV19 to TRBJ1-1; a weak D match, TRBD1 (5 bases). Material: peripheral blood. This TCR was recovered from a man aged 45-65 years with active or convalescent COVID-19. The CDR3 region has the DNA TGTGCCAGTAAGGGATGGGAAAGGGGAGCTTTCTTT. Residues: CASKGWERGAFF.